One sample yielded the 15 T cell receptor beta chains listed below, sequenced in a study of blood T cells in healthy people across ages. A second PCR of roughly 7 to 11 cycles used a sample-barcoded 5' primer and a J-beta primer mix. A single record per CDR3 protein comes from TCRdb applying MiXCR to the 5' RACE reads. The top ten clones hold around 0.75% of a sample with 1 million or so distinct CDR3 sequences, around 25% of them seen once. The same specimen was also included in a second study, on T cells of mothers and their children.

Sequencing was done on a sample of blood. The receptor set was obtained from a girl aged 2 to 10 in good health.

The chain recombines TRBV5-1 with TRBJ2-5, with 7 positions matching TRBD1. The germline V gene has CDR1 SGHRS and CDR2 YFSETQ. V shed 0 bases and J 4 bases; nucleotides not matched to a gene: 6. The CDR3 has 15 amino acids. The CDR3 reads CASSLDGQVGETQYF. CDR3 coding DNA: TGCGCCAGCAGCTTGGACGGACAGGTGGGAGAGACCCAGTACTTC.

This clonotype was detected a few times. This chain joins TRBV7-9 and TRBJ1-1; the D is unclear. Germline-derived CDR1 and CDR2 are SEHNR and FQNEAQ (reference sequence). CDR3 length equals 14 residues. The germline V and J ends were trimmed by 1 base and 2 bases, with 8 bases remaining between them. Here the CDR3 reads CASSLDQANTEAFF. For the CDR3, the DNA is TGTGCCAGCAGCTTAGACCAGGCCAACACTGAAGCTTTCTTT.

The V call is TRBV4-2, the J call TRBJ2-3, with TRBD2 matching over 9 bases. Germline trimming cut 4 bases from V and 2 bases from J; bases unmatched to any gene: 10. There are 17 residues in the CDR3. The germline V gene encodes CDR1 LGHNA and CDR2 YNFKEQ. The CDR3 DNA is TGTGCCAGCAGCCGACTAGCGGAGACCGCTACCACAGATACGCAGTATTTT. Translating it yields CASSRLAETATTDTQYF.

The rearrangement uses TRBV29-1 and TRBJ2-5; D may be TRBD1 (7 bases). The CDR3 is 13 amino acids. Per germline, CDR1 SQVTM and CDR2 ANQGSEA. The ends were cut back, 4 bases at V and 5 bases at J, with 14 bases in the middle. The CDR3 loop is CSVVETGRETQYF. The CDR3 nucleotides read TGCAGCGTTGTCGAGACAGGGAGGGAGACCCAGTACTTC. Using reference TRBV29-1 and TRBJ2-5 for the parts outside the CDR3, the full variable domain is SAVISQKPSRDICQRGTSLTIQCQVDSQVTMMFWYRQQPGQSLTLIATANQGSEATYESGFVIDKFPISRPNLTFSTLTVSNMSPEDSSIYLCSVVETGRETQYFGPGTRLLVL.

The chain links TRBV4-3 to TRBJ2-1, with D possibly matching TRBD2 (7 bases). Looked up from germline, CDR1 is LGHNA and CDR2 is YSLEER. V shed 1 base and J shed 4 bases, with 17 bases lying between them. The CDR3 covers 17 residues. CDR3 bases: TGCGCCAGCAGCCAAGGACTAGCAGGGGCCACTTACAATGAGCAGTTCTTC. This codes for CASSQGLAGATYNEQFF.

This clonotype occurred a few times. The CDR3 sequence: CASRKGGSSNTGELFF. CDR3 bases: TGTGCCAGCAGGAAGGGGGGGTCCTCTAACACCGGGGAGCTGTTTTTT. The J gene is TRBJ2-2, the V gene TRBV11-2; tentatively, D is TRBD2 (7 bases). The ends were cut back, 6 bases at V and 2 bases at J, with 16 bases in the middle. The CDR3 runs 16 residues. Per the germline V gene, CDR1 is SGHAT and CDR2 is FQNNGV.

This chain joins TRBV9 and TRBJ1-2; tentative D call: TRBD1 (6 bases). This CDR3 is built from 14 residues. Germline V CDR1 and CDR2: SGDLS, YYNGEE. V lost 7 bases and J 9 bases, leaving 22 bases between the germline ends. The CDR3 coding sequence is TGTGCCAGCGACCCCGAGGCAGGGGAAGGGAGCTACACCTTC. It codes for CASDPEAGEGSYTF. Looking up the rest from reference TRBV9 and TRBJ1-2 gives the full variable domain: DSGVTQTPKHLITATGQRVTLRCSPRSGDLSVYWYQQSLDQGLQFLIQYYNGEERAKGNILERFSAQQFPDLHSELNLSSLELGDSALYFCASDPEAGEGSYTFGSGTRLTVV.

The V and J genes are TRBV2 and TRBJ2-1; D gene unclear. Trimming took off 3 bases at V and 0 bases at J, with 9 bases between the two ends. Germline values: CDR1 SNHLY, CDR2 FYNNEI. This CDR3 region has 15 residues. The CDR3 sequence is CASSEQPSSYNEQFF. The CDR3, as DNA: TGTGCCAGCAGTGAGCAACCCAGCTCCTACAATGAGCAGTTCTTC.

This clonotype was seen a handful of times. The chain combines TRBV4-1 with TRBJ1-4; D unclear. Germline V gene data show CDR1 as MGHRA and CDR2 as YSYEKL. The CDR3 contains 15 residues. The V and J ends lost 1 base and 7 bases respectively, with 13 bases between them. The CDR3 sequence is CASSQVPASGEKLFF. The CDR3 DNA is TGCGCCAGCAGCCAAGTACCCGCATCAGGTGAAAAACTGTTTTTT.

The chain is built from TRBV29-1 and TRBJ2-3, with TRBD1 identical over 7 bases. J gave up 3 bases and V 0 bases, and 12 bases lay outside the gene matches. The length of the CDR3 is 17 residues. Looked up from germline, CDR1 is SQVTM and CDR2 is ANQGSEA. The CDR3 spells CSVEDRGDRVNTDTQYF. The CDR3 bases are TGCAGCGTTGAAGATCGGGGAGACAGGGTCAATACAGATACGCAGTATTTT.

The chain recombines TRBV7-2 with TRBJ1-5; 7 bases fit TRBD1. This CDR3 contains 15 residues. Trimming at V came to 5 bases and at J to 3 bases, leaving 7 bases not matched to a gene. Looked up from germline, CDR1 is SGHTA and CDR2 is FQGNSA. The CDR3 here is CASSQTGTNNQPQHF. CDR3 DNA sequence: TGTGCCAGCAGCCAGACAGGGACGAACAATCAGCCCCAGCATTTT.

This clonotype appeared a few times. The V gene is TRBV15, the J gene TRBJ2-5, with 9 bases fitting TRBD2. V trimming: 4 bases; J trimming: 2 bases; junction bases outside the gene matches: 11. The CDR3 spans 17 residues. The V gene's germline CDR1 is LNHNV and CDR2 YYDKDF (reference sequence). The CDR3 sequence: CATSTGASGGTQETQYF. The DNA of the CDR3 is TGTGCCACCAGCACGGGGGCAAGCGGGGGGACTCAAGAGACCCAGTACTTC. Combining the CDR3 with reference TRBV15 and TRBJ2-5 gives the whole variable domain DAMVIQNPRYQVTQFGKPVTLSCSQTLNHNVMYWYQQKSSQAPKLLFHYYDKDFNNEADTPDNFQSRRPNTSFCFLDIRSPGLGDTAMYLCATSTGASGGTQETQYFGPGTRLLVL.

This clonotype was detected only a few times. This chain uses TRBV6-5 with TRBJ2-7; 7 bases map to TRBD2. The CDR3 contains 15 residues. Germline CDR1 is MNHEY and CDR2 is SVGAGI. The V gene end was trimmed by 2 bases and the J gene end by 2 bases; junction bases not matched to a gene: 6. The CDR3 loop is CASSYPGGEAYEQYF. The CDR3 DNA sequence: TGTGCCAGCAGTTACCCTGGGGGGGAAGCCTACGAGCAGTACTTC.

The chain recombines TRBV6-5 with TRBJ1-2; D perhaps matches TRBD1 (6 bases). V was pared by 5 bases and J by 4 bases, with 11 bases between. Germline values: CDR1 MNHEY, CDR2 SVGAGI. The CDR3 runs to 13 residues. The chain's CDR3 is CASSPGHFYGYTF. The DNA of the CDR3 is TGTGCCAGCAGTCCGGGACACTTCTATGGCTACACCTTC.

This clonotype showed up just once. V gene TRBV10-2 combines with J gene TRBJ2-6, with 7 bases matching TRBD1. The CDR3 loop spans 17 amino acids. Germline V CDR1 and CDR2: WSHSY, SAAADI. V trimming: 6 bases; J trimming: 2 bases; junction bases outside the gene matches: 10. The CDR3 region is CASRQQGPNTGANVLTF. The CDR3 coding sequence is TGCGCCAGCAGACAACAGGGGCCAAATACTGGGGCCAACGTCCTGACTTTC.